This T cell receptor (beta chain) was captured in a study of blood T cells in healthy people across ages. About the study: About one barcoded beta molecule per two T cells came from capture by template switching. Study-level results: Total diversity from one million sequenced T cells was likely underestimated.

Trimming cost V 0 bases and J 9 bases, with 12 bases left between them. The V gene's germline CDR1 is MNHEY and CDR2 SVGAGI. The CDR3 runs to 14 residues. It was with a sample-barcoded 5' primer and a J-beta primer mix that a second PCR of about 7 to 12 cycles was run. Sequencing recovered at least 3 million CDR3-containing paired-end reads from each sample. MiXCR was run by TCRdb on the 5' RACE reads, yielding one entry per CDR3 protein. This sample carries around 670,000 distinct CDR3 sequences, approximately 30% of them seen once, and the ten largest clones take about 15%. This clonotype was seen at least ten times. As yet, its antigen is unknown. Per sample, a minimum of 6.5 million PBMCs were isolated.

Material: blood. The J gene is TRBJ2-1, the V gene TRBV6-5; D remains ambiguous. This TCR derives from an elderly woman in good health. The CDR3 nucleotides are TGTGCCAGCAGTTACTCCACTAATTTCGGTGAGCAGTTCTTC. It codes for CASSYSTNFGEQFF.